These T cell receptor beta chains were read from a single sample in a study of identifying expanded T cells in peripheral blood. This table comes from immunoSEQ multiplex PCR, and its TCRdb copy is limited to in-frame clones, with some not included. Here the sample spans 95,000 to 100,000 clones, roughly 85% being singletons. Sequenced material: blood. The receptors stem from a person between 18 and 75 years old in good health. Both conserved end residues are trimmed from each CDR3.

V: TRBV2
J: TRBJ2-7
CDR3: ASSEGTSGGPSSYEQY

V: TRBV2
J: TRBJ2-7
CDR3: ATRLVYEQY

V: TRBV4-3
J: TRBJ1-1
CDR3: ASSPTGLAEAF

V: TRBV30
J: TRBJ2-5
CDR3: AWSDKRGGIQETQY

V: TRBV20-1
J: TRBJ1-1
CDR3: SARGREAF

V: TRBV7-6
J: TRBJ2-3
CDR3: ASSLKLGSDTQY

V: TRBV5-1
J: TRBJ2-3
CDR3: ASSLMGPKGDTQY

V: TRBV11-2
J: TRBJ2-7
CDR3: ASSLVLGGREQY

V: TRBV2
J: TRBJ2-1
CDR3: ASTASGAPYNEQF

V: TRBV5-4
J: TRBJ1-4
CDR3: ASSLPGGNEKLF

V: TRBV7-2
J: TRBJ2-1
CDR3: ASSLSPGNEQF

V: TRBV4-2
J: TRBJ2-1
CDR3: ASSRGSGGAYYNEQF

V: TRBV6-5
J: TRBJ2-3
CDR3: ASSYLQATDTQY

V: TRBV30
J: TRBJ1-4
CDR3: AWSGGTAVTNEKLF

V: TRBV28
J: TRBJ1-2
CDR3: ASSKGTGTYGYT

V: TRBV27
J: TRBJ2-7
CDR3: ASSLSMETGGYEQY

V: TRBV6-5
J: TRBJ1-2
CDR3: ASSYGDRLYGYT

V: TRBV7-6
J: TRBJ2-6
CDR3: ASSLQGGAGANVLT

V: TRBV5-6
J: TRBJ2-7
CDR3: ASSLGADLPSYEQY

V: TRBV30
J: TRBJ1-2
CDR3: AWVWGANYGYT

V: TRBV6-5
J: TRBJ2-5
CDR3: ASSGGVSRETQY

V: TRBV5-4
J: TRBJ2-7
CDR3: ASSRVSGPRDLSYEQY

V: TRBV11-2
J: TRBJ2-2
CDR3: ASSAGLAGGTGELF

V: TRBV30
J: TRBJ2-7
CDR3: AWSVPGAPYEQY

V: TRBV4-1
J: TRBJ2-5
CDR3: ASSPTGVVGETQY

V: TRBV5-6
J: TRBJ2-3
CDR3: ASSFGNLPDTQY

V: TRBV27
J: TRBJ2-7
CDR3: ASSLGLAGGKTYEQY

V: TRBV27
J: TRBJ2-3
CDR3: ASSLSKAGGVVCRTDTQY

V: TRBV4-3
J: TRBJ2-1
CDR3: ASSPSGTSFGNEQF

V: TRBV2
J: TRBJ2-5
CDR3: ASTGTPGETQY

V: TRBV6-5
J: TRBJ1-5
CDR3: ASSYSGARYQPQH

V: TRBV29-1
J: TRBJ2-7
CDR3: SIHVPDRYEQY

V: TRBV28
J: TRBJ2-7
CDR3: ASSEGARGGLEQY

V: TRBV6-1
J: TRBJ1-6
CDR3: ASSEMVNSPLH

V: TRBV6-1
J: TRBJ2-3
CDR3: ASSDFEGPSPDTQY

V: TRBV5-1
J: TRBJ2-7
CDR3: ASSDLGREDEQY

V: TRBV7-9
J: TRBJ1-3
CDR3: ASSSRRGDTIY

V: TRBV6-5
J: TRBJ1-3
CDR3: ASSLRSSGNTIY

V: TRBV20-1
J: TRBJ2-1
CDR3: SARVYNEQF

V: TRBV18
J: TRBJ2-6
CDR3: ASSPREGANVLT

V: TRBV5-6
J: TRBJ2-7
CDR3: ASSLGFRGYEQY

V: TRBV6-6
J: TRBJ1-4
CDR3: ASSYPGSATNEKLF

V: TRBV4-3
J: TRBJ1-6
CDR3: ASSQAVGDSPLH

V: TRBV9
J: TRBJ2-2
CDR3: ASSVEGQGFTGELF

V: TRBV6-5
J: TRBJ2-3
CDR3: ASSYSGGPTDTQY

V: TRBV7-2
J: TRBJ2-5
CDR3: ASSPEAGNQETQY

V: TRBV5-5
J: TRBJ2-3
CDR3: ASSPGSDTQY

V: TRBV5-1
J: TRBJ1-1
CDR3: ASSFKALNTEAF

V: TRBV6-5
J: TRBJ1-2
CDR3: ASSSGIQGVHGYT